The 13 T cell receptor beta chains listed next were all sequenced from one sample in a study of blood T cell repertoires in COVID-19. TCRdb's copy holds only in-frame clones and misses some; the assay was immunoSEQ multiplex PCR. The data hold hundreds of thousands of clones, with 75% to 90% observed a single time. Sequencing input: peripheral blood. The receptors were sampled from a man aged 18 to 30 with COVID-19, enrolled during active disease.

The chain has TRBV10-3 and TRBJ2-7; 9 bases are shared with TRBD1. CDR1 and CDR2 (germline): ENHRY, SYGVKD. The CDR3 has 12 residues. The ends lost 6 bases at V and 6 bases at J; junction bases unmatched: 3. The CDR3 DNA reads TGTGCCATCAGCGGGACAGGGCCCGAGCAGTACTTC. Its protein is CAISGTGPEQYF.

The genes are TRBV6-5 and TRBJ1-2, with D hard to call. Trimming took 6 bases from V and 4 from J, leaving 15 bases between them. Germline V gene data show CDR1 as MNHEY and CDR2 as SVGAGI. The CDR3 consists of 14 residues. The CDR3 reads CASRTRSQVYGYTF. CDR3 DNA: TGTGCCAGCAGGACCCGGTCCCAGGTCTATGGCTACACCTTC.

The chain employs TRBV4-1 and TRBJ2-7, with D perhaps matching TRBD2 (5 bases). This CDR3 has 16 residues. Looked up from germline, CDR1 is MGHRA and CDR2 is YSYEKL. Trimming cost V 5 bases and J 6 bases, with 23 bases left between them. The CDR3 sequence: CASSEYVSPVGGEQYF. CDR3 in DNA: TGCGCCAGCAGCGAATACGTCTCCCCGGTTGGAGGCGAGCAGTACTTC.

The V gene is TRBV30, the J gene TRBJ2-4, with a tentative D call TRBD2 (6 bases). V lost 0 bases and J lost 3, with 12 bases in between. From germline, CDR1 is GTSNPN and CDR2 SVGIG (reference sequence). This CDR3 spans 15 amino acids. Written as DNA, the CDR3 is TGTGCCTGGAGTGTTGGGGCGGGGAGCAAAAACATTCAGTACTTC. It is translated as CAWSVGAGSKNIQYF. Full variable domain (rest looked up from reference TRBV30 and TRBJ2-4): SQTIHQWPATLVQPVGSPLSLECTVEGTSNPNLYWYRQAAGRGLQLLFYSVGIGQISSEVPQNLSASRPQDRQFILSSKKLLLSDSGFYLCAWSVGAGSKNIQYFGAGTRLSVL.

This clone appeared once. The CDR3: CASSLRLAGGTQETQYF. CDR3 nucleotides: TGTGCCAGCAGCTTGCGTCTCGCGGGGGGGACCCAAGAGACCCAGTACTTC. The chain combines TRBV5-6 with TRBJ2-5; 9 bases line up with TRBD2. This CDR3 contains 17 residues. CDR1 and CDR2 (germline): SGHDT, YYEEEE. J gave up 1 base and V 1 base, and 8 bases lay outside the gene matches.

The chain recombines TRBV5-1 with TRBJ1-1; D unresolved. Trimming shortened V by 7 bases and J by 0 bases, and 10 bases separated the two germline ends. CDR1 and CDR2 from the germline V gene are SGHRS and YFSETQ. This CDR3 has 13 residues. CDR3 sequence reads: CASRRNLNTEAFF. DNA for the CDR3: TGCGCCAGCCGCAGGAACCTGAACACTGAAGCTTTCTTT.

The chain links TRBV24-1 to TRBJ2-2; TRBD1 might be the D (5 bases). The CDR3 runs to 17 residues. V was trimmed by 4 bases and J by 0 bases, leaving 14 bases between them. Per germline, CDR1 KGHDR and CDR2 SFDVKD. In DNA, the CDR3 is TGTGCCACCAGTGAGGCTCCAGGGCACCCGAACACCGGGGAGCTGTTTTTT. Encoded protein: CATSEAPGHPNTGELFF.

The CDR3: CASSSWTGRNTDGYTF. CDR3 in DNA: TGTGCCAGCAGCTCTTGGACAGGGAGAAATACTGATGGCTACACCTTC. The chain combines TRBV7-9 with TRBJ1-2; the match to TRBD1 covers 8 bases. Unmatched junction bases numbered 13, after V lost 4 bases and J lost 6 bases. CDR1 is SEHNR and CDR2 is FQNEAQ in the germline V gene (reference sequence). The CDR3 has 16 residues.

V is TRBV3-1 (or the pseudogene TRBV3-2) and J is TRBJ2-7; 10 bases are shared with TRBD2. In germline, CDR1 is LGHDT, CDR2 YNNKEL (reference sequence). V lost 4 bases and J lost 4; bases outside the gene matches: 7. This CDR3 has 15 residues. CDR3 DNA: TGTGCCAGCAGCCGCGGGCTAGCGGGGGAATACGAGCAGTACTTC. It yields the protein CASSRGLAGEYEQYF.

The CDR3 here is CASSTGQGDSPLHF. CDR3 nucleotide sequence: TGTGCCAGCAGCACCGGACAGGGGGATTCACCCCTCCACTTT. This chain joins TRBV5-5 and TRBJ1-6; the match to TRBD1 covers 10 bases. V shed 4 bases and J 8 bases; nucleotides not matched to a gene: 3. CDR1 is SGHKS and CDR2 is YYEKEE in the germline V gene (reference sequence). This CDR3 comprises 14 residues.

Of note for this clone: The same CDR3 also results from other DNA sequences found in this sample. The chain couples TRBV6-5 to TRBJ1-2, with 9 bases aligning to TRBD1. CDR1 and CDR2 (germline): MNHEY, SVGAGI. CDR3 length equals 14 residues. V trimming: 6 bases; J trimming: 4 bases; junction bases outside the gene matches: 6. CDR3 loop: CASSPGQGIYGYTF. CDR3 nucleotides: TGTGCCAGCAGCCCGGGACAGGGTATCTATGGCTACACCTTC.

The chain links TRBV5-4 to TRBJ2-1, with 7 bases matching TRBD2. The CDR3 spans 15 residues. Losses at the gene ends were 3 bases for V and 1 base for J; bases not matched to a gene: 4. Per the germline V gene, CDR1 is SGHNT and CDR2 is YYREEE (reference sequence). In DNA form, the CDR3 reads TGTGCCAGCAGCTCCTCTAGCGGTTCCTACAATGAGCAGTTCTTC. Encoded protein: CASSSSSGSYNEQFF.

The chain uses TRBV19 and TRBJ2-5; 10 positions match TRBD2. With 3 bases clipped from V and 2 bases from J, the junction kept 3 bases outside the gene matches. Germline lookup yields CDR1 LNHDA and CDR2 SQIVND (reference sequence). This CDR3 region has 15 residues. CDR3 amino acids: CASSISSGGQETQYF. Written as DNA, the CDR3 is TGTGCCAGTAGTATCTCTAGCGGGGGACAAGAGACCCAGTACTTC.